The rows below give T cell receptor beta chains drawn from one sample of a study of blood T cell repertoires in COVID-19. Assay used: immunoSEQ multiplex PCR; TCRdb lists only in-frame clones, some missing. Of about 170,000 clones detected, around 82% appear once; the ten largest clones hold roughly 10%. The sequenced material came from peripheral blood. These receptors originate from a man between 65 and 85 years old with active or convalescent COVID-19. Each CDR3 is given with its conserved first and last residue. Fields, in order: D gene, V gene, J gene, CDR3 protein, CDR3 DNA. D genes are given only for firm matches.

-	TRBV7-6	TRBJ2-1	CASSPADSLNEQFF	TGTGCCAGCAGCCCCGCCGACTCCCTCAATGAGCAGTTCTTC
-	TRBV28	TRBJ1-2	CASRYKGDYGYTF	TGTGCCAGCAGATACAAGGGAGACTATGGCTACACCTTC
TRBD1	TRBV7-8	TRBJ1-2	CASSFLGVGQARGYGYTF	TGTGCCAGCAGCTTCCTGGGGGTTGGACAGGCGCGGGGCTATGGCTACACCTTC
-	TRBV7-2	TRBJ2-7	CASSLDYSSYEQYF	TGTGCCAGCAGCTTAGATTATTCCTCCTACGAGCAGTACTTC
TRBD1	TRBV19	TRBJ2-2	CASSPWGTGANTGELFF	TGTGCCAGTAGTCCCTGGGGGACAGGGGCGAACACCGGGGAGCTGTTTTTT
TRBD1	TRBV19	TRBJ2-4	CASSADRGDIQYF	TGTGCCAGTAGTGCGGACAGGGGGGACATTCAGTACTTC
TRBD1	TRBV7-2	TRBJ2-3	CASSGQGGDTQYF	TGTGCCAGCAGCGGACAGGGTGGAGATACGCAGTATTTT
TRBD1	TRBV5-1	TRBJ2-5	CASQGQSQETQYF	TGCGCCAGCCAGGGACAGAGCCAAGAGACCCAGTACTTC
-	TRBV5-1	TRBJ2-6	CASRDSSGANVLTF	TGCGCCAGCAGAGACAGCTCTGGGGCCAACGTCCTGACTTTC
-	TRBV3-1/TRBV3-2	TRBJ2-6	CASTSSGANVLTF	TGTGCCAGCACGAGCTCTGGGGCCAACGTCCTGACTTTC
TRBD1	TRBV5-1	TRBJ1-3	CASSLGGQRLWRNTIYF	TGCGCCAGCAGCTTGGGGGGACAGCGACTCTGGAGGAACACCATATATTTT
-	TRBV4-1	TRBJ2-7	CASSLRAADFSYEQYF	TGCGCCAGCAGCCTCCGAGCGGCGGATTTTTCCTACGAGCAGTACTTC
-	TRBV7-9	TRBJ1-3	CASSRGGRNSGNTIYF	TGTGCCAGCAGCCGAGGGGGACGAAACTCTGGAAACACCATATATTTT
-	TRBV30	TRBJ1-3	CAWTRFSGNTIYF	TGTGCCTGGACCAGGTTCTCTGGAAACACCATATATTTT